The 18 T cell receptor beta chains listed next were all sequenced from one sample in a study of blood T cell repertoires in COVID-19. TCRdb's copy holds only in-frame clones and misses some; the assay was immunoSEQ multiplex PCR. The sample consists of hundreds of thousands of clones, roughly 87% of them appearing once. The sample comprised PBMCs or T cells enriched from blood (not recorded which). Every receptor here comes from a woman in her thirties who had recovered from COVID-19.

The CDR3 here is CASSFPENSYEQYF. The DNA of the CDR3 is TGTGCCAGCAGCTTTCCGGAGAACTCCTACGAGCAGTACTTC. V is TRBV7-2 and J is TRBJ2-7; D unresolved. Trimming took off 3 bases at V and 0 bases at J, with 9 bases between the two ends. The CDR3 runs 14 residues. Germline V lookup: CDR1 SGHTA, CDR2 FQGNSA. Filled out from reference TRBV7-2 and TRBJ2-7, the complete variable domain reads GAGVSQSPSNKVTEKGKDVELRCDPISGHTALYWYRQSLGQGLEFLIYFQGNSAPDKSGLPSDRFSAERTGGSVSTLTIQRTQQEDSAVYLCASSFPENSYEQYFGPGTRLTVT.

CDR3 coding DNA: TGTGCTACTGGGGACAGGGGGCGAAATCAGCCCCAGCATTTT. Residues: CATGDRGRNQPQHF. The chain joins TRBV12-5 to TRBJ1-5, with 12 nucleotides matching TRBD1. Germline CDR1 LGHNT, CDR2 FRNRAP. The CDR3 totals 14 residues. J was trimmed by 4 bases and V by 10 bases; bases with no gene match: 5.

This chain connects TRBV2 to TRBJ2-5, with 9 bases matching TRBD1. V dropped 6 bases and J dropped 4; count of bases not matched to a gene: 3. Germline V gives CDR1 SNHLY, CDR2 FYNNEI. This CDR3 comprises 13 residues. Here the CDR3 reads CASSGQGLETQYF. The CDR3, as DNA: TGTGCCAGCAGCGGACAGGGGTTAGAGACCCAGTACTTC.

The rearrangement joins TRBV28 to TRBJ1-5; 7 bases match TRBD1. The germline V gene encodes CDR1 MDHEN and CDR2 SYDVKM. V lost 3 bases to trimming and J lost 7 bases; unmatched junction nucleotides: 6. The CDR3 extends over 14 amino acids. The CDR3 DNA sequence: TGTGCCAGCAGTTTTAATTCAGGGGGACAGCCCCAGCATTTT. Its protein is CASSFNSGGQPQHF.

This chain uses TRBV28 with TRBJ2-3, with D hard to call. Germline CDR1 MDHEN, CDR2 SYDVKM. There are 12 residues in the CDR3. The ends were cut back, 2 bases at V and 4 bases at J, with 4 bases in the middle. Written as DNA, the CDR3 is TGTGCCAGCAGTTTAGTAGCAGATACGCAGTATTTT. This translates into CASSLVADTQYF.

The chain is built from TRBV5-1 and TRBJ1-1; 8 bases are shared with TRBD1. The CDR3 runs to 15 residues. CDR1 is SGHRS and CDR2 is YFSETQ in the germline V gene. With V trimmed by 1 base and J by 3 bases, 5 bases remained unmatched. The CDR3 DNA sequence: TGCGCCAGCAGCTTGTTCGGACAGGGAGACACTGAAGCTTTCTTT. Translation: CASSLFGQGDTEAFF. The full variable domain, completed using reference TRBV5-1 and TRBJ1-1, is KAGVTQTPRYLIKTRGQQVTLSCSPISGHRSVSWYQQTPGQGLQFLFEYFSETQRNKGNFPGRFSGRQFSNSRSEMNVSTLELGDSALYLCASSLFGQGDTEAFFGQGTRLTVV.

The CDR3 DNA follows: TGCGCCAGCAGCGACCGCCGGGACAGGGTTCCTGGGGCCAACGTCCTGACTTTC. This translates into CASSDRRDRVPGANVLTF. The chain uses TRBV4-1 and TRBJ2-6; TRBD1 aligns across 9 bases. The junction had 10 bases not matched to a gene; V was cut back by 5 bases and J by 2 bases. Germline loops: CDR1 MGHRA, CDR2 YSYEKL. This CDR3 contains 18 residues.

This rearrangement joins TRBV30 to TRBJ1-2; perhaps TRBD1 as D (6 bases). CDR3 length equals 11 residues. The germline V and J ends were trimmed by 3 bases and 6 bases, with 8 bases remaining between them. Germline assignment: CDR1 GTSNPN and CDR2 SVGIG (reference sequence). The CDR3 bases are TGTGCCTGGAGCGCAGGGGATGGCTACACCTTC. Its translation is CAWSAGDGYTF.

The CDR3 DNA reads TGTGCCAGCAGCCCATCGGGGGGGCCACAGACCCAGTACTTC. It encodes CASSPSGGPQTQYF. The gene calls are TRBV3-1 (or the pseudogene TRBV3-2) and TRBJ2-5, with 8 bases fitting TRBD2. The V gene's germline CDR1 is LGHDT and CDR2 YNNKEL (reference sequence). Germline trimming cut 4 bases from V and 6 bases from J; bases unmatched to any gene: 7. This CDR3 spans 14 amino acids.

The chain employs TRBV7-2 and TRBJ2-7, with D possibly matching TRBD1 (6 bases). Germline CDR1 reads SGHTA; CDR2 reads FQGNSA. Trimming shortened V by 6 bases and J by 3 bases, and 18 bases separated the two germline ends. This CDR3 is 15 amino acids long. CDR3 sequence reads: CASSPMGAPNYEQYF. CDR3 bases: TGTGCCAGCAGTCCCATGGGGGCCCCTAACTACGAGCAGTACTTC.

The CDR3 sequence is CASSPKPADRETQYF. CDR3 nucleotides: TGTGCCAGCAGCCCTAAACCGGCGGACAGGGAGACCCAGTACTTC. This rearrangement joins TRBV7-8 to TRBJ2-5; the match to TRBD1 covers 7 bases. Trimming took 5 bases from V and 5 from J; bases not matched to a gene: 11. This CDR3 has 15 amino acids. Germline loops: CDR1 SGHVS, CDR2 FQNEAQ.

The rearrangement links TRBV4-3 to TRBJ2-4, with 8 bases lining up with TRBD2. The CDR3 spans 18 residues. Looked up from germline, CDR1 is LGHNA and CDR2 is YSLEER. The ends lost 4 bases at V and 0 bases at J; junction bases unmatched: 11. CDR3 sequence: CASSPGGSTPGAKNIQYF. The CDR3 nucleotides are TGCGCCAGCAGCCCGGGGGGGTCCACCCCGGGAGCCAAAAACATTCAGTACTTC.

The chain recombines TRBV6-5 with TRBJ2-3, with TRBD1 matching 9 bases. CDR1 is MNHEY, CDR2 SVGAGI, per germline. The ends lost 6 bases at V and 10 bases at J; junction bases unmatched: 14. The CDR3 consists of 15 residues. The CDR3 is CASRRGQGGGLAQYF. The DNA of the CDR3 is TGTGCCAGCAGAAGGGGACAGGGTGGGGGGCTTGCGCAGTATTTT.

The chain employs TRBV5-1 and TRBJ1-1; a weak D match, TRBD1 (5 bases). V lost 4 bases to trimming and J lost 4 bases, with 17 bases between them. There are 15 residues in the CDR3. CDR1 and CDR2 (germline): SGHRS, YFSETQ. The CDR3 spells CASSPLPRGGTEAFF. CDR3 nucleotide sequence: TGCGCCAGCAGCCCATTGCCCCGGGGGGGCACTGAAGCTTTCTTT.

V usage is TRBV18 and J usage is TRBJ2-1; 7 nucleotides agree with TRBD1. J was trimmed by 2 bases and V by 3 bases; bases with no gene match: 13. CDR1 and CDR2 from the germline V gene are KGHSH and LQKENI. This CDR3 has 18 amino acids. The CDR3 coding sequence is TGTGCCAGCTCACCCCAACGGGGCACCACAGGGGCCTACAATGAGCAGTTCTTC. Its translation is CASSPQRGTTGAYNEQFF.

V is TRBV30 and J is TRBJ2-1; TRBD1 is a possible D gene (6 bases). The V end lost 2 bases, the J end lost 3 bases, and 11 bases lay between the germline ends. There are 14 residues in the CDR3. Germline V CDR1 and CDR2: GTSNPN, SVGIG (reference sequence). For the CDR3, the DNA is TGTGCCTGGAGTAGGGGGTTGAACTACAATGAGCAGTTCTTC. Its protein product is CAWSRGLNYNEQFF. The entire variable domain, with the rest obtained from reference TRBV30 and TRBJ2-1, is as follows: SQTIHQWPATLVQPVGSPLSLECTVEGTSNPNLYWYRQAAGRGLQLLFYSVGIGQISSEVPQNLSASRPQDRQFILSSKKLLLSDSGFYLCAWSRGLNYNEQFFGPGTRLTVL.

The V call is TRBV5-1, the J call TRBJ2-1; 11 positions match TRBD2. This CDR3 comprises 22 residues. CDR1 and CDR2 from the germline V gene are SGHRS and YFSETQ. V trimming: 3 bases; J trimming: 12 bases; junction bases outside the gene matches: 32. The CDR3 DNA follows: TGCGCCAGCAGCTCTCGCCGGGACAGGGAGGATGTCTACCTAGCGGGGGGTAGGTTGCAGTTCTTC. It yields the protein CASSSRRDREDVYLAGGRLQFF.

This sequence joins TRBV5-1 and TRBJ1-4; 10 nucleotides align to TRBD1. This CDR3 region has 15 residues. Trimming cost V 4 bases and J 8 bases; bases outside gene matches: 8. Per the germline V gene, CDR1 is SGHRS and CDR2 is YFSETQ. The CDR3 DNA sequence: TGCGCCAGCAGCGAAAGACAGGGGGCGATGGAAAAACTGTTTTTT. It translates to CASSERQGAMEKLFF.